The clone carrying this T cell receptor (beta chain) was seen a single time. Its antigen is not identified. Data came from immunoSEQ multiplex PCR; TCRdb stores just in-frame clones and leaves some out. Seen here are 500,000 or so clones, 89% observed once, and the top ten hold about 2.5%. This record comes from a study of Ad26.COV2.S vaccination and SARS-CoV-2 variants. Study-wide context: In the COV1001 trial, the donor was in the Ad26.COV2.S arm. Recipients of Ad26.COV2.S got it intramuscularly, once or twice 56 days apart.

Overall study findings and caveats: Breadth of non-spike TCRs did not differ between vaccinees and placebo recipients.

Treatment given: some 20 received Ad26.COV2.S at low or high dose, single or two shots; 5 received placebo; per-sample allocation not given. Samples came from day 63 after the first vaccine or placebo injection. Ad26.COV2.S expressed prefusion-stabilized spike from the original Wuhan strain. Sample: peripheral blood, taken in a trial of Ad26.COV2.S vaccine versus placebo. This TCR derives from a person aged 18 to 65 who received the Ad26.COV2.S COVID-19 vaccine or a placebo.

Written as DNA, the CDR3 is TGTGCCAGCAGCGTGCGGGACAGTATCTATGGCTACACCTTC. Translated: CASSVRDSIYGYTF. The chain is built from TRBV7-2 and TRBJ1-2; 7 positions agree with TRBD1. V was pared by 5 bases and J by 4 bases, with 7 bases of the junction left unmatched. Germline CDR1 reads SGHTA; CDR2 reads FQGNSA. CDR3 size: 14 residues.